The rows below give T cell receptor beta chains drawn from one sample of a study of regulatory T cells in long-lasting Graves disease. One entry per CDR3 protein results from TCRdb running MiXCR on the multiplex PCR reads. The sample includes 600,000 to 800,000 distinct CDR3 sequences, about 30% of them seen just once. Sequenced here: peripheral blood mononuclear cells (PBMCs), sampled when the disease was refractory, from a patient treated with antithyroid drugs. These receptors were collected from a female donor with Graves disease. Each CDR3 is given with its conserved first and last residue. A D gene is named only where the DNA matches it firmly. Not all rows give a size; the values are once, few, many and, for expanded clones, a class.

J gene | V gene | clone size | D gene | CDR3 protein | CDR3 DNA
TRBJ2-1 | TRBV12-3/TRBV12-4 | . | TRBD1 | CASRHSTGASLYNEQFF | TGTGCCAGCAGGCACAGCACAGGGGCTAGCCTCTACAATGAGCAGTTCTTC
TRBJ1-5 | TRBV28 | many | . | CASSPTGGHGNQPQHF | TGTGCCAGCAGTCCCACCGGCGGGCATGGCAATCAGCCCCAGCATTTT
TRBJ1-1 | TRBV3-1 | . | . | CASRRDSGLGSTEAFF | TGTGCCAGCAGGCGGGACTCAGGATTGGGTAGTACTGAAGCTTTCTTT
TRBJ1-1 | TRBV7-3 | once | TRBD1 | CASSFIGTGITEAFF | TGTGCCAGCAGCTTCATCGGGACAGGGATCACTGAAGCTTTCTTT
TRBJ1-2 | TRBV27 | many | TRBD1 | CASSLNPTGNGYTF | TGTGCCAGCAGTCTTAATCCGACAGGGAATGGCTACACCTTC
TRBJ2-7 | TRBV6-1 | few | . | CASSLPGRYEQYF | TGTGCCAGCAGCCTCCCCGGACGCTACGAGCAGTACTTC
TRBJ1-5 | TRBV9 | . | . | CASSVQGTGQPQHF | TGTGCCAGCAGCGTACAGGGTACCGGGCAGCCCCAGCATTTT
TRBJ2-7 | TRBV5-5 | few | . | CASSLARNPYEQYF | TGCGCCAGCAGCTTGGCCAGGAATCCCTACGAGCAGTACTTC
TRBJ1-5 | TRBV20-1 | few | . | CSVELRVGQPQHF | TGCAGTGTGGAGTTGAGGGTTGGCCAGCCCCAGCATTTT
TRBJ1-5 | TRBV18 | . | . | CASSPGHKEPQHF | TGTGCCAGCTCACCAGGACACAAGGAGCCCCAGCATTTT